This T cell receptor (beta chain) was retrieved from a study of post-analysis software for immune sequencing data. The overall study: Recorded disease courses covered relapsing-remitting, secondary progressive and progressive-relapsing multiple sclerosis. Some patients had no subtype annotation. Whole-study results and caveats: Normalized Chao1 diversity was significantly reduced in patients versus controls. Strong co-clustering by F measure was evident for samples that had been prepared in the same batch. Patients showed TRBV5-6, TRBV5-1 and TRBV20-1 among roughly five TRBV segments more frequent than in controls.

As to this clonotype: As yet, its antigen is unknown.

Unique molecular identifiers were built into the TCR beta cDNA libraries. The yield from about 1 to 10 million T cells was 500,000 or so cDNA molecules in total. TCRdb re-derived calls from the PCR reads in MiXCR, one entry per CDR3 protein. Here the sample spans more than 350,000 distinct CDR3 sequences, 39% being singletons. V lost 3 bases, J lost 0 bases, and 6 bases stayed unmatched. The CDR3 has 16 residues. CDR1 WSHSY and CDR2 SAAADI come from the germline V gene. The TCR originated in a girl aged 2 to 9 with multiple sclerosis. V is TRBV10-2 and J is TRBJ2-7, with 9 bases matching TRBD2. Material for sequencing was blood. CDR3 sequence (DNA): TGCGCCAGCAGTGAACCTGAGCGGGGGGTCTCCTACGAGCAGTACTTC. Its protein product is CASSEPERGVSYEQYF.